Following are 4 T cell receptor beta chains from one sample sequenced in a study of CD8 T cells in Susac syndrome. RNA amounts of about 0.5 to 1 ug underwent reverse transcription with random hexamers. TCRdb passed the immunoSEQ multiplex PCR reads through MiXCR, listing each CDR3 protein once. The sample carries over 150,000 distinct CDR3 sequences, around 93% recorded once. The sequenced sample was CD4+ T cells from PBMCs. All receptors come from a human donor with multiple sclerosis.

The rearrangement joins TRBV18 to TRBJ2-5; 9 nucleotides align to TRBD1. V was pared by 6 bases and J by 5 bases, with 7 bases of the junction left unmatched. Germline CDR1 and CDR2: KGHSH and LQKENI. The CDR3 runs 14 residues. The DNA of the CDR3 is TGTGCCAGCTCGGGGACAGGGACAGCCGAGACCCAGTACTTC. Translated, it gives CASSGTGTAETQYF.

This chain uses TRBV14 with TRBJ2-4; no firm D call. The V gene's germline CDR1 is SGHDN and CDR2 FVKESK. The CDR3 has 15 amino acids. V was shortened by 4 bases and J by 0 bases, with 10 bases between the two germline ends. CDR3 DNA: TGTGCCAGCAGCCTGTCACAACTAGCCAAAAACATTCAGTACTTC. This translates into CASSLSQLAKNIQYF. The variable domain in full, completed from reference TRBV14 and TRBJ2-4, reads EAGVTQFPSHSVIEKGQTVTLRCDPISGHDNLYWYRRVMGKEIKFLLHFVKESKQDESGMPNNRFLAERTGGTYSTLKVQPAELEDSGVYFCASSLSQLAKNIQYFGAGTRLSVL.

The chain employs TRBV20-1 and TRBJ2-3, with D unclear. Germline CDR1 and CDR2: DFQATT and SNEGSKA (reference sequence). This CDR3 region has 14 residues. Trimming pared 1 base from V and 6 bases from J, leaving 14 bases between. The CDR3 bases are TGCAGTGCTAGAGTTGTGACGTTAGGTGATACGCAGTATTTT. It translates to CSARVVTLGDTQYF.

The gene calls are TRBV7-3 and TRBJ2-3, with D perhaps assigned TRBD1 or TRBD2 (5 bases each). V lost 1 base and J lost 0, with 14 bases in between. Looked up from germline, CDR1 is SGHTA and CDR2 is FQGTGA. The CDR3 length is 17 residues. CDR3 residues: CASSLNGAGISTDTQYF. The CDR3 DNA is TGTGCCAGCAGCTTAAACGGGGCAGGGATTAGCACAGATACGCAGTATTTT. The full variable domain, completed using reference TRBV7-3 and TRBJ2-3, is GAGVSQTPSNKVTEKGKYVELRCDPISGHTALYWYRQSLGQGPEFLIYFQGTGAADDSGLPNDRFFAVRPEGSVSTLKIQRTERGDSAVYLCASSLNGAGISTDTQYFGPGTRLTVL.